The next 29 T cell receptor beta chains were all read from a single sample in a study of blood T cell repertoires in COVID-19 (dated by TCRdb to about 2020). To prepare the library, the immunoSEQ multiplex PCR assay was applied. The clones in this table, taken by TCRdb from immuneACCESS, are in-frame only. Not every clone is retained; where verified, under half of the shortfall comes from an unresolved V gene, and the cause of the rest is unknown. The sample profile shows 150,000 to 200,000 clones; 75% to 85% of them were found once. The leading ten clones occupy around 10% of the sample. The material sequenced was peripheral blood. These TCRs come from a woman aged 40 to 49 with COVID-19, enrolled during active disease.

J is TRBJ2-5 and V is TRBV6-2 or TRBV6-3; 8 bases fit TRBD2. Germline-derived CDR1 and CDR2 are MNHEY and SVGEGT. This CDR3 has 17 residues. With V trimmed by 6 bases and J by 9 bases, 21 bases remained unmatched. The CDR3 sequence is CASSRAEKAGAWSAQYF. For the CDR3, the DNA is TGTGCCAGCAGCCGAGCCGAAAAAGCGGGGGCATGGTCGGCCCAGTACTTC.

The chain has TRBV14 and TRBJ1-2, with D possibly matching TRBD1 (5 bases). Germline-derived CDR1 and CDR2 are SGHDN and FVKESK. The V gene lost 0 bases and the J gene lost 4 bases, with 12 bases spanning the gap. CDR3 length: 15 residues. The CDR3: CASSQDLGDSYGYTF. The DNA for the CDR3 is TGTGCCAGCAGCCAAGATCTTGGAGACAGCTATGGCTACACCTTC.

This chain links TRBV14 with TRBJ2-1, with TRBD2 as a possible D gene (6 bases). Germline V gene lookup returns CDR1 SGHDN and CDR2 FVKESK. This CDR3 contains 15 residues. The V end lost 1 base, the J end lost 10 bases, and 17 bases lay between the germline ends. CDR3 protein: CASSQGLHLAREQFF. The CDR3 nucleotides read TGTGCCAGCAGCCAAGGGCTGCATCTAGCGCGCGAGCAGTTCTTC.

Only one count was recorded for this clone. V is TRBV21-1 and J is TRBJ2-7; the D call of TRBD2 is as the table states it, not checked on the DNA. TRBV21-1 is noted as a pseudogene. The CDR3 sequence is 16 residues long. The CDR3 DNA reads as TGTGCCAGCAGCAAAGCCCCGAGGGGGGGCGCCTACGAGCAGTACGTC. Its translation is CASSKAPRGGAYEQYV.

V and J are TRBV30 and TRBJ2-2, with D perhaps matching TRBD1 (5 bases). Germline-derived CDR1 and CDR2 are GTSNPN and SVGIG (reference sequence). Trimming removed 4 bases from V and 2 bases from J, with 8 bases in between. This CDR3 is 13 amino acids long. The CDR3 region is CAWTTVNTGELFF. CDR3 DNA: TGTGCCTGGACGACAGTAAACACCGGGGAGCTGTTTTTT.

The J gene is TRBJ1-3, the V gene TRBV28; 8 positions agree with TRBD1. With V trimmed by 6 bases and J by 4 bases, 8 bases remained unmatched. The length of the CDR3 is 15 residues. CDR1 is MDHEN and CDR2 is SYDVKM in the germline V gene. The CDR3 DNA follows: TGTGCCAGCAGCTCACAGGGGGGGTTAGGAAACACCATATATTTT. Encoded protein: CASSSQGGLGNTIYF. The full variable domain, completed using reference TRBV28 and TRBJ1-3, is DVKVTQSSRYLVKRTGEKVFLECVQDMDHENMFWYRQDPGLGLRLIYFSYDVKMKEKGDIPEGYSVSREKKERFSLILESASTNQTSMYLCASSSQGGLGNTIYFGEGSWLTVV.

The chain employs TRBV7-6 and TRBJ2-5, with a weak D call TRBD2 (5 bases). Germline CDR1 SGHVS, CDR2 FNYEAQ. The length of the CDR3 is 14 residues. V dropped 1 base and J dropped 4 bases, with 10 bases sitting between them. CDR3 amino acids: CASSLEPGIETQYF. The CDR3 nucleotides are TGTGCCAGCAGCTTAGAGCCGGGAATAGAGACCCAGTACTTC.

This clone was observed a few times. This sequence joins TRBV20-1 and TRBJ1-1; TRBD1 might be the D (5 bases). Between the trimmed V and J ends, which lost 3 bases and 14 bases, there was a span of 16 bases. The CDR3 sequence is 11 residues long. Germline loops: CDR1 DFQATT, CDR2 SNEGSKA (reference sequence). In DNA form, the CDR3 reads TGCAGTGCTAGCCTCGGGACTCGTTTCTTCTTT. This encodes CSASLGTRFFF.

This clone was recorded once. The rearrangement links TRBV6-6 to TRBJ1-1, with D unresolved. Germline V gene data show CDR1 as MNHNY and CDR2 as SVGAGI (reference sequence). The CDR3 sequence is 12 residues long. V was shortened by 0 bases and J by 6 bases, with 5 bases between the two germline ends. The CDR3 DNA follows: TGTGCCAGCAGTTACTCACAAGCTGAAGCTTTCTTT. Translating gives CASSYSQAEAFF.

The V and J genes are TRBV6-5 and TRBJ2-3; D is ambiguous. Per the germline V gene, CDR1 is MNHEY and CDR2 is SVGAGI. This CDR3 region has 11 residues. The V end was cut by 7 bases, the J end by 6 bases, with 8 bases between. CDR3 sequence: CASNLHDTQYF. CDR3 coding DNA: TGTGCCAGCAATTTACACGATACGCAGTATTTT.

This chain joins TRBV27 and TRBJ2-3, with a tentative D call TRBD1 (5 bases). CDR1 is MNHEY, CDR2 SMNVEV, per germline (reference sequence). The CDR3 length is 15 residues. V shed 5 bases and J shed 5 bases, with 17 bases lying between them. CDR3 protein: CASSGAVTVIDTQYF. Written as DNA, the CDR3 is TGTGCCAGCAGTGGGGCGGTAACCGTAATAGATACGCAGTATTTT.

This sequence joins TRBV28 and TRBJ2-7, with 12 positions matching TRBD2. Germline V lookup: CDR1 MDHEN, CDR2 SYDVKM. The CDR3 loop spans 17 amino acids. J lost 5 bases, V lost 5 bases, and 13 bases had no gene match. CDR3 coding DNA: TGTGCCAGCAGTATACTCTCCGGGACTAGCGGGCGGAACGAGCAGTACTTC. This translates into CASSILSGTSGRNEQYF.

The chain recombines TRBV5-1 with TRBJ2-3; 8 nucleotides match TRBD2. CDR1 and CDR2 from the germline V gene are SGHRS and YFSETQ. The CDR3 has 16 amino acids. The J segment lost 1 base and the V segment lost 5 bases, leaving 9 bases of the junction unmatched. CDR3 loop: CASSRAGGVGTDTQYF. The DNA for the CDR3 is TGCGCCAGCAGTCGGGCGGGGGGCGTTGGCACAGATACGCAGTATTTT.

The chain uses TRBV7-9 and TRBJ2-1; a weak D match, TRBD2 (6 bases). The CDR3 spans 18 residues. The V gene's germline CDR1 is SEHNR and CDR2 FQNEAQ (reference sequence). Trimming shortened V by 1 base and J by 2 bases, and 18 bases separated the two germline ends. The CDR3 loop is CASSLGVRSGGTYNEQFF. The CDR3 bases are TGTGCCAGCAGCTTAGGGGTGCGTAGCGGAGGGACCTACAATGAGCAGTTCTTC.

The V gene is TRBV6-5, the J gene TRBJ2-7; 9 bases are a match to TRBD2. The CDR3 length is 15 residues. Germline V lookup: CDR1 MNHEY, CDR2 SVGAGI. Trimming took 6 bases from V and 5 from J; bases not matched to a gene: 11. The CDR3 DNA reads as TGTGCCAGCAGCCCCCCAGGGACTAGCAAGCACGAGCAGTACTTC. This translates into CASSPPGTSKHEQYF.

A few counts support this clone. This chain links TRBV29-1 with TRBJ2-7; 7 bases are a match to TRBD1. Germline V gene sequence: CDR1 SQVTM, CDR2 ANQGSEA. This CDR3 comprises 12 residues. Trimming at V came to 1 base and at J to 6 bases, leaving 3 bases not matched to a gene. The CDR3 sequence: CSVEGTGGEQYF. The CDR3 DNA reads TGCAGCGTTGAAGGGACAGGAGGCGAGCAGTACTTC.

About this clone itself: The junction shows a germline mismatch at one end, possibly a read error. The gene calls are TRBV27 and TRBJ2-2, with 7 bases matching TRBD2. CDR1 and CDR2 (germline): MNHEY, SMNVEV (reference sequence). This CDR3 contains 17 residues. CDR3 protein: CASSPRRGGSPRRGAVF. Written as DNA, the CDR3 is TGTGCCAGCAGTCCCAGACGGGGCGGGAGTCCCCGCCGGGGAGCTGTTTTT.

DNA of the CDR3: TGTGCCAGCAGTTTAAGAGTTTATACAGATACGCAGTATTTT. Its protein product is CASSLRVYTDTQYF. The chain has TRBV28 and TRBJ2-3; D is undetermined. Germline CDR1 reads MDHEN; CDR2 reads SYDVKM. The V end lost 2 bases, the J end lost 3 bases, and 9 bases lay between the germline ends. This CDR3 is built from 14 residues.

This clone was seen a handful of times. This chain connects TRBV5-8 to TRBJ2-1; 7 bases are a match to TRBD2. CDR1 is SGHTS and CDR2 is YDEGEE in the germline V gene. V lost 0 bases and J lost 5; bases outside the gene matches: 5. The CDR3 loop spans 15 amino acids. CDR3 nucleotide sequence: TGTGCCAGCAGCTTGGGACTAGCAGTAGACAATGAGCAGTTCTTC. It yields the protein CASSLGLAVDNEQFF. The full variable domain, its missing parts supplied by reference TRBV5-8 and TRBJ2-1, is EAGVTQSPTHLIKTRGQQATLRCSPISGHTSVYWYQQALGLGLQFLLWYDEGEERNRGNFPPRFSGRQFPNYSSELNVNALELEDSALYLCASSLGLAVDNEQFFGPGTRLTVL.

J is TRBJ1-6 and V is TRBV19; 7 nucleotides align to TRBD1. Germline CDR1 reads LNHDA; CDR2 reads SQIVND (reference sequence). The CDR3 spans 16 residues. V lost 2 bases to trimming and J lost 7 bases; unmatched junction nucleotides: 8. The DNA of the CDR3 is TGTGCCAGTAGTATACAATTGGGACAGCAAAATTCACCCCTCCACTTT. Protein: CASSIQLGQQNSPLHF. The full variable domain, with the rest looked up from reference TRBV19 and TRBJ1-6, is DGGITQSPKYLFRKEGQNVTLSCEQNLNHDAMYWYRQDPGQGLRLIYYSQIVNDFQKGDIAEGYSVSREKKESFPLTVTSAQKNPTAFYLCASSIQLGQQNSPLHFGNGTRLTVT.

V and J are TRBV7-8 and TRBJ2-2, with no clear D. CDR3 length: 15 residues. Germline CDR1 reads SGHVS; CDR2 reads FQNEAQ. The ends were cut back, 4 bases at V and 0 bases at J, with 9 bases in the middle. The CDR3 coding sequence is TGTGCCAGCAGCTCGCGAGAGACGAACACCGGGGAGCTGTTTTTT. This encodes CASSSRETNTGELFF.

The rearrangement uses TRBV2 and TRBJ2-5; 10 bases match TRBD2. Germline V gene sequence: CDR1 SNHLY, CDR2 FYNNEI. The length of the CDR3 is 16 residues. The V gene end was trimmed by 3 bases and the J gene end by 5 bases; junction bases not matched to a gene: 9. CDR3 sequence reads: CASSDPPSGRSETQYF. Written as DNA, the CDR3 is TGTGCCAGCAGTGACCCACCTAGCGGGAGATCGGAGACCCAGTACTTC.

The rearrangement links TRBV11-2 to TRBJ2-3, with 7 bases matching TRBD1. The length of the CDR3 is 17 residues. Germline values: CDR1 SGHAT, CDR2 FQNNGV. Germline trimming cut 5 bases from V and 0 bases from J; bases unmatched to any gene: 11. The CDR3 DNA follows: TGTGCCAGCAGCCTGGGGACAGTTACCTCTAGCACAGATACGCAGTATTTT. Translating gives CASSLGTVTSSTDTQYF.

The J gene is TRBJ2-2, the V gene TRBV18, with a tentative D call TRBD2 (6 bases). This CDR3 is built from 16 residues. CDR1 is KGHSH, CDR2 LQKENI, per germline. The ends were cut back, 0 bases at V and 5 bases at J, with 13 bases in the middle. CDR3 loop: CASSPPGLGPTGELFF. The CDR3 region has the DNA TGTGCCAGCTCACCACCGGGACTGGGCCCTACCGGGGAGCTGTTTTTT.

The V call is TRBV5-5, the J call TRBJ2-3, with D possibly being TRBD1 (6 bases). Germline values: CDR1 SGHKS, CDR2 YYEKEE (reference sequence). Trimming took off 0 bases at V and 8 bases at J, with 22 bases between the two ends. CDR3 length: 17 amino acids. CDR3 coding DNA: TGTGCCAGCAGCTTGGTACAGGGTGGGGCCGCGTCCGCTACGCAGTATTTT. It yields the protein CASSLVQGGAASATQYF.

The rearrangement joins TRBV3-1 (or the pseudogene TRBV3-2) to TRBJ2-1; no firm D call. There are 15 residues in the CDR3. V was trimmed by 2 bases and J by 0 bases, leaving 8 bases between them. From germline, CDR1 is LGHDT and CDR2 YNNKEL (reference sequence). The CDR3 protein is CASSQPLNSYNEQFF. In nucleotides, the CDR3 is TGTGCCAGCAGCCAACCACTCAACTCCTACAATGAGCAGTTCTTC.

This clone has only one observation. This sequence joins TRBV5-1 and TRBJ2-1, with 7 bases aligning to TRBD2. Germline V CDR1 and CDR2: SGHRS, YFSETQ. CDR3 length equals 18 residues. V lost 1 base to trimming and J lost 0 bases; unmatched junction nucleotides: 10. CDR3 region: CASSLISLAENSYNEQFF. CDR3 DNA sequence: TGCGCCAGCAGCTTGATTTCCCTAGCGGAGAACTCCTACAATGAGCAGTTCTTC.

Here the CDR3 reads CASGRGLSYNEQFF. In nucleotides, the CDR3 is TGTGCCAGCGGCAGGGGGCTTTCCTACAATGAGCAGTTCTTC. V usage is TRBV28 and J usage is TRBJ2-1; TRBD1 agrees at 8 bases. Germline V lookup: CDR1 MDHEN, CDR2 SYDVKM. The V gene end was trimmed by 8 bases and the J gene end by 1 base; junction bases not matched to a gene: 4. The CDR3 totals 14 residues.

This chain connects TRBV14 to TRBJ2-4; 9 positions match TRBD1. The J segment lost 1 base and the V segment lost 4 bases, leaving 11 bases of the junction unmatched. The CDR3 has 18 amino acids. Germline loops: CDR1 SGHDN, CDR2 FVKESK. The CDR3 sequence is CASSPGQGFPGAKNIQYF. In DNA form, the CDR3 reads TGTGCCAGCAGCCCGGGACAGGGATTCCCTGGGGCCAAAAACATTCAGTACTTC.